A single T cell receptor beta chain is shown here with its context. This clonotype was observed many times. Its target antigen remains unknown. Nothing much larger sits one base from this clone, and base qualities are not available. The library was produced with 5' RACE. Sequencing took place on an Illumina HiSeq 2500. A second 7 to 11 cycle PCR used a sample-barcoded 5' primer and a J-beta primer mix. Each TCR beta cDNA molecule received a unique molecular identifier from a template-switch 5' adaptor carrying 12 random nucleotides. At least 2.5 million CDR3-containing paired-end reads were obtained from each sample. All of the RNA was converted into first-strand cDNA using the Mint cDNA synthesis kit, with a TRBC-specific oligonucleotide serving as the primer. After uracil-DNA glycosylase treatment, a first 18-cycle PCR used universal primers M1SS and BC2_uni_R on all cDNA. Under the source paper's analysis protocol: For normalization, 1 million high-quality reads, each with a distinct molecular identifier, were randomly selected from each sample. Reads sharing molecular identifiers were discarded rather than binned into consensus sequences. MiTCR, run with a Q25 quality threshold and the strictest error-elimination algorithm, handled CDR3 identification, clonotype clustering and error correction. Lower-bound total TCR beta diversity was estimated with a nonparametric unseen species model using Euler transformation. Through fastp at Q25 and MiXCR, TCRdb rebuilt clones from the public reads, retaining in-frame beta chains. Rows matching on CDR3 protein sequence are summarized as one entry with the most common DNA and genes. TCRdb's processing, not the authors', yielded these V and J calls. The sample data list approximately 680,000 distinct CDR3 sequences, and about 32% of these were observed just once. The ten largest clones take up 15% of the sample.

Systemically healthy Caucasian individuals from Russia, 35 to 40 in total and aged roughly 6 to 100 years, were included as donors. Roughly 10 milliliters of peripheral blood were collected from each donor into EDTA-treated Vacutainer tubes. PBMCs were isolated by Ficoll-Paque density-gradient centrifugation, with at least 7 million obtained per sample. Total RNA, at least 6 micrograms per sample, was extracted from PBMCs with Trizol reagent. For every donor, an aliquot of PBMCs went through flow cytometry to measure the percentages of naive CD45RAhigh/CD27high T cells. This record belongs to a study of blood T cells in healthy people across ages (dated by TCRdb to the mid-2010s). For the wider study: Template switching captured roughly one uniquely barcoded TCR beta cDNA molecule per two T cells in model experiments. Age-related changes in TCR beta repertoire diversity were measured in the study by deep sequencing normalized with unique cDNA molecular identifiers. Four age groups were formed from the donors: young (average approximately 15 years), middle-aged (just under 40), aged (around 68) and long-lived (less than 85). To avoid experimental bias, donors of different ages were randomly spread across the sequencing lanes. Using the same blood draw, the study looked at two additional independent replicas of 1 million unique cDNA reads for two donors, one aged 18 to 30 and the other aged 80 or older.

The study at large found these results: Bulk unsorted PBMC profiling prevented conclusive comparison of naive and antigen-experienced compartments. Estimates of total diversity from one million sequenced T cells were regarded as lower bounds and underestimates. The long-lived group showed more naive CD4+ T cells, fewer expanded clones and increased TCR diversity than the aged group, suggesting age selection. The CMV infection status of donors was not known, potentially confounding age-related changes in expanded clonotypes. The percentage of naive T cells measured by flow cytometry correlated strongly with observed TCR beta diversity. Observed TCR beta diversity per million T cells fell roughly linearly with age, and a significant reduction was already apparent by age about 43.

The sample taken for sequencing was blood. The receptor was isolated from a woman of 80 years or more in good health. Donor details come from another sample of the same person, matched by shared clones.

The CDR3 region reads CASSPRPDQPQHF. The sequenced DNA: TGTGCCAGCAGCCCACGCCCGGATCAGCCCCAGCATTTT. The sequence is built from TRBV7-2 and TRBJ1-5; no D gene can be assigned with confidence. Spanning cysteine to phenylalanine, the CDR3 consists of 13 amino acids. CDR3 DNA is the only sequence kept; it has 39 bases, read in frame from the first base. Reading the germline V gene gives CDR1 SGHTA and CDR2 FQGNSA. V loses 5 bases of germline sequence and J loses 5 bases, and the interval between the two ends is 10 bases.